This is a list of T cell receptor beta chains from one sample in a study of T cells after yellow fever vaccination. MiXCR, run by TCRdb on the 5' RACE reads, gives a single entry per CDR3 protein. Here the sample spans around 65,000 distinct CDR3 sequences, 5.9% being singletons. This material consisted of CD4+ T cells sorted from PBMCs, taken around 14 days after the first yellow fever vaccination. The receptors derive from a man aged 18 to 30 who received the YFV17D yellow fever vaccine. CDR3s include the opening cysteine and the closing phenylalanine or tryptophan. A D gene is named only where the DNA matches it firmly. Not every row has a clone size; where given, it reads once, few, many or a size class.

>TRBJ1-3|-|TRBV7-2|many
TGTGCCAGCAGTCCCCCGGGACACTTAAACACCATATATTTT
CASSPPGHLNTIYF
>TRBJ2-1|TRBD2|TRBV7-2|many
TGTGCCAGCAGCCAGCGGGGGGGCCGTTTCGGTGAGCAGTTCTTC
CASSQRGGRFGEQFF
>TRBJ1-4|-|TRBV4-2|many
TGTGCCAGCAGCCAAGTGGAGTCAGCTAATGAAAAACTGTTTTTT
CASSQVESANEKLFF
>TRBJ2-5|TRBD2|TRBV5-1|many
TGCGCCAGCAGCGATTTAGCGGGGGTCACTCAAGAGACCCAGTACTTC
CASSDLAGVTQETQYF
>TRBJ2-7|TRBD1|TRBV5-1|many
TGCGCCAGCAGGGGAGGACAGGGGTCCTACGAGCAGTACTTC
CASRGGQGSYEQYF
>TRBJ2-1|TRBD1|TRBV18|few
TGTGCCAGCTCACCGGACAGGGGCCGGGGAGGGGACAATGAGCAGTTCTTC
CASSPDRGRGGDNEQFF
>TRBJ2-6|-|TRBV7-9|few
TGTGCCAGCAGCCCGACGTTAGGGACGGGGGCCAACGTCCTGACTTTC
CASSPTLGTGANVLTF
>TRBJ2-3|-|TRBV30|-
TGTGCCTGCGGGCGGGGGCCCCCTACGCAGTATTTT
CACGRGPPTQYF
>TRBJ1-1|-|TRBV7-3|many
TGTGCCAGCAGCCGAGTTCTAGGAGGGGCTGCTTTCTTT
CASSRVLGGAAFF
>TRBJ2-3|-|TRBV20-1|many
TGCAGTGCTAACGGTCCTGGGCGGGGGCGCACAGATACGCAGTATTTT
CSANGPGRGRTDTQYF
>TRBJ2-3|-|TRBV5-1|many
TGCGCCAGCAGCTATAGGGACCGAAGCACAGATACGCAGTATTTT
CASSYRDRSTDTQYF
>TRBJ2-3|-|TRBV29-1|many
TGCAGCGTTGAGTTAGGGGACGATACGCAGTATTTT
CSVELGDDTQYF
>TRBJ2-5|-|TRBV20-1|many
TGCAGTGCTAGAGATGTGCAGGGAGGTCAAGAGACCCAGTACTTC
CSARDVQGGQETQYF
>TRBJ2-5|-|TRBV5-1|many
TGCGCCAGCAGCTACCGGACAGCTCAAGAGACCCAGTACTTC
CASSYRTAQETQYF
>TRBJ2-1|TRBD2|TRBV5-1|many
TGCGCCAGCAGCTTGGTTAGCGGGGAGCAGTTCTTC
CASSLVSGEQFF
>TRBJ2-5|-|TRBV5-6|many
TGTGCCAGCAGCTTATCGAGAGAGACCCAGTACTTC
CASSLSRETQYF
>TRBJ2-5|TRBD2|TRBV24-1|many
TGTGCCACCAGCCCCGGGACTAGCGGGGATTCGGAGACCCAGTACTTC
CATSPGTSGDSETQYF
>TRBJ1-1|-|TRBV7-9|many
TGTGCCAGCAGCTTAGGGCACCTTAACACTGAAGCTTTCTTT
CASSLGHLNTEAFF
>TRBJ1-5|-|TRBV28|many
TGTGCCAGCAGTACAGGAGATTATTATCAGCCCCAGCATTTT
CASSTGDYYQPQHF
>TRBJ1-6|-|TRBV7-9|many
TGTGCCAGCAGCCCCCAGGGAGCCGGGGCTTCACCCCTCCACTTT
CASSPQGAGASPLHF
>TRBJ1-5|-|TRBV2|many
TGTGCCAGCAGTGAACGACGGCGAGGAAATCAGCCCCAGCATTTT
CASSERRRGNQPQHF
>TRBJ2-7|-|TRBV27|many
TGTGCCAGCAGTTTCCGTTACGATTCACAGGGAGTTGAGCAGTACTTC
CASSFRYDSQGVEQYF
>TRBJ2-7|-|TRBV7-2|many
TGTGCCAGCAGCTTAGAGAACGGGATGTCCTACGAGCAGTACTTC
CASSLENGMSYEQYF
>TRBJ1-2|-|TRBV20-1|many
TGCAGTGCTAGAGGGGGCAGGCATAACTATGGCTACACCTTC
CSARGGRHNYGYTF
>TRBJ2-4|TRBD1|TRBV20-1|many
TGCAGTGCTAGAGGCGGACAGGGGGGACGGCTTCAGTACTTC
CSARGGQGGRLQYF
>TRBJ1-4|-|TRBV27|many
TGTGCCAGCAGTAATCAGGGCTGGGCTAATGAAAAACTGTTTTTT
CASSNQGWANEKLFF
>TRBJ2-2|-|TRBV5-1|many
TGCGCCAGCAGCTTGGTTCATGGTTCCGGGGAGCTGTTTTTT
CASSLVHGSGELFF
>TRBJ1-2|-|TRBV6-5|many
TGTGCCAGCAGACCGGTCGACAGAGGCGGCTACACCTTC
CASRPVDRGGYTF
>TRBJ2-1|TRBD2|TRBV7-9|many
TGTGCCAGCAGGGAAACTAGCGGGGGGGCCAATGAGCAGTTCTTC
CASRETSGGANEQFF
>TRBJ2-4|-|TRBV7-2|many
TGTGCCAGCAGCTTAGCGCTAACAGGGAAGAACATTCAGTACTTC
CASSLALTGKNIQYF
>TRBJ2-1|TRBD1|TRBV7-2|many
TGTGCCAGCAGCTCCATTAGGGACAGGGGACCTTCGGCCAATGAGCAGTTCTTC
CASSSIRDRGPSANEQFF
>TRBJ1-1|-|TRBV7-7|many
TGTGCCAGCAGCTTAAAGCAGAACACTGAAGCTTTCTTT
CASSLKQNTEAFF
>TRBJ1-2|-|TRBV5-1|medium-sized
TGCGCCAGCTCGAGGACACCTGATGGCTACACCTTC
CASSRTPDGYTF
>TRBJ2-1|-|TRBV5-1|many
TGCGCCAGCAGCCTAGTGGCGGGTTACAATGAGCAGTTCTTC
CASSLVAGYNEQFF
>TRBJ2-1|TRBD2|TRBV5-5|many
TGTGCCAGCAGCTTGGGTCGGACTAGGTGGAATTACAATGAGCAGTTCTTC
CASSLGRTRWNYNEQFF
>TRBJ1-1|-|TRBV4-1|few
TGCGCCAGCAGCCAAGAGACCGTCCGCACTGAAGCTTTCTTT
CASSQETVRTEAFF
>TRBJ1-5|TRBD1|TRBV28|many
TGTGCCAGCAGGTCCGGGACAGGGGGCAGTTTAGGACCCCAGCATTTT
CASRSGTGGSLGPQHF
>TRBJ2-3|TRBD2|TRBV27|few
TGTGCCAGCAGTAACGGGGGGGAGACAGATACGCAGTATTTT
CASSNGGETDTQYF
>TRBJ2-1|-|TRBV3-1|many
TGTGCCAGCAGCCTCAGGGGGGGCCCTACCTACAATGAGCAGTTCTTC
CASSLRGGPTYNEQFF
>TRBJ2-7|-|TRBV5-1|many
TGCGCCAGCAGACTCCTCCTCCCGGGAAGCGGCTACGAGCAGTACTTC
CASRLLLPGSGYEQYF
>TRBJ2-3|-|TRBV20-1|many
TGCAGTGCGGTGGGAGAAAGCACAGATACGCAGTATTTT
CSAVGESTDTQYF
>TRBJ1-1|TRBD1|TRBV10-3|many
TGTGCCATCCGTCAGGACAGGGGGTGGACTGAAGCTTTCTTT
CAIRQDRGWTEAFF
>TRBJ2-2|-|TRBV5-1|many
TGCGCCAGCAGCCTCGGAGGGACGTTCACCGGGGAGCTGTTTTTT
CASSLGGTFTGELFF
>TRBJ2-3|-|TRBV7-2|many
TGTGCCAGCAGCTCCGGGACCCCGGTCGATACGCAGTATTTT
CASSSGTPVDTQYF
>TRBJ2-3|-|TRBV7-2|many
TGTGCCAGCAGCCCCGGCCGCACAGATACGCAGTATTTT
CASSPGRTDTQYF
>TRBJ2-3|-|TRBV20-1|many
TGCAGTGCTAACCTTGATAGCACAGATACGCAGTATTTT
CSANLDSTDTQYF
>TRBJ2-5|-|TRBV12-3/TRBV12-4|many
TGTGCCAGCAGTTTCACAGGCCAAGAGACCCAGTACTTC
CASSFTGQETQYF
>TRBJ2-3|-|TRBV3-1|-
TGTGCCAGCACCAAAGATCTTTCAGATACGCAGTATTTT
CASTKDLSDTQYF
>TRBJ1-2|-|TRBV20-1|many
TGCAGTGCTCGCCCCTCCAGTGTATCTAACTATGGCTACACCTTC
CSARPSSVSNYGYTF
>TRBJ2-5|-|TRBV5-1|many
TGCGCCAGCAGCTCCCAAGTGTTCGGCCGCGTTCAAGAGACCCAGTACTTC
CASSSQVFGRVQETQYF
>TRBJ2-3|-|TRBV9|many
TGTGCCAGCAGCGTGGGGGAACTCACAGATACGCAGTATTTT
CASSVGELTDTQYF
>TRBJ1-2|-|TRBV7-6|-
TGTGCCAGCAGCCCCGCAGAGGGGTATGGCTACACCTTC
CASSPAEGYGYTF
>TRBJ2-1|TRBD1|TRBV5-1|many
TGCGCCAGCAGCTTCCAACAGGGGTCGGGTGAGCAGTTCTTC
CASSFQQGSGEQFF
>TRBJ1-3|TRBD1|TRBV5-6|many
TGTGCCAGCAGCTACCTCCGGGACAGGCACTCTGGAAACACCATATATTTT
CASSYLRDRHSGNTIYF
>TRBJ2-5|-|TRBV5-1|many
TGCGCCAGCAGCTTGCAGGGTGTGGAGGAGACCCAGTACTTC
CASSLQGVEETQYF
>TRBJ2-3|-|TRBV11-2|-
TGTGCCAGCAGCTTTAGAGGTCATAATACGATTACCACAGATACGCAGTATTTT
CASSFRGHNTITTDTQYF
>TRBJ2-2|-|TRBV5-1|many
TGCGCCAGCAGCCCCGACATATCCAACGGGGAGCTGTTTTTT
CASSPDISNGELFF
>TRBJ1-2|-|TRBV5-1|many
TGCGCCAGCAGCTTGGGCGGGCAGGACGGAAACTATGGCTACACCTTC
CASSLGGQDGNYGYTF
>TRBJ2-1|-|TRBV7-2|many
TGTGCCAGCAGCGCGGGAAGGGTAGAATCCTACAATGAGCAGTTCTTC
CASSAGRVESYNEQFF
>TRBJ2-1|-|TRBV5-1|many
TGCGCCAGCAGCTTGGCCGTAGTAAGCTCCTACAATGAGCAGTTCTTC
CASSLAVVSSYNEQFF